The clone carrying this TCR beta chain was counted at least ten times. Its antigen is unknown. The entry originates in a study of T cells in Graves' hyperthyroidism and ophthalmopathy. Study overall: At the time of initial diagnosis and before any treatment, peripheral blood was collected. Study outcomes and limitations: For ophthalmopathy, model prediction preceded onset by a median 6.5 months. Classification by a 13 V-J model distinguished ophthalmopathy from stable hyperthyroidism.

TCR beta CDR3 sequences were amplified from RNA transcripts. HTBI primers were employed in a first-round RT-PCR of the TCR CDR3. Via MiXCR, TCRdb re-called the multiplex PCR reads, giving one row per CDR3 protein. The sample consists of some 490,000 distinct CDR3 sequences, less than 25% of them appearing once. A patient was excluded if there was uncontrolled infection, other autoimmune disease, pregnancy or lactation. Germline V gives CDR1 MNHNS, CDR2 SASEGT. V gave up 6 bases and J gave up 0 bases; unmatched junction bases: 7. The CDR3 is made up of 15 amino acids. The material sequenced was blood. The genes are TRBV6-1 and TRBJ2-7, with TRBD1 matching over 8 bases. This receptor was taken from a woman aged 70-85 years with Graves' ophthalmopathy. This chain's CDR3 is CASRIGQGSSYEQYF. The CDR3 DNA sequence: TGTGCCAGCAGGATTGGACAGGGCAGCTCCTACGAGCAGTACTTC.